The rows below give T cell receptor beta chains drawn from one sample of a study of cytomegalovirus exposure and HLA in healthy donors. Only in-frame clones appear in the TCRdb table, and some are missing; sequencing was by immunoSEQ multiplex PCR. The sample has about 160,000 clones, less than 90% seen once; the top ten hold 1.5% to 2.5%. The sequenced material came from PBMCs. The origin of the receptors is a man aged 18 to 30 in good health and CMV-seronegative. Both conserved end residues are part of each CDR3. The D gene is left open where the match is weak. Rows give clone size only sometimes, using once, few, many, or a class for an expanded clone.

TRBV5-1	.	.	TRBJ2-5	TGCGCCAGCAGCTTGGCCAAGAGACTGGGCCAAGAGACCCAGTACTTC	CASSLAKRLGQETQYF
TRBV28	.	once	TRBJ1-6	TGTGCCAGCAGTTTGCTCCTCTTTAGAGGAAAGAATTCACCCCTCCACTTT	CASSLLLFRGKNSPLHF
TRBV29-1	.	.	TRBJ2-1	TGCAGCTCCTCCGGTCGATACCTCGATGAGCAGTTCTTC	CSSSGRYLDEQFF
TRBV5-6	TRBD2	once	TRBJ2-7	TGTGCCAGCAGCTTGTCTCCGGGGGGTATCTTCTACGAGCAGTACTTC	CASSLSPGGIFYEQYF
TRBV2	TRBD2	.	TRBJ2-3	TGTGCCAGCAGCCGACCTGCGGGGGGGCGAGATACGCAGTATTTT	CASSRPAGGRDTQYF
TRBV7-9	TRBD1	.	TRBJ1-1	TGTTCCAGCAGCCACCTCAGGGGGAAGGGGAACACTGAAGCTTTCTTT	CSSSHLRGKGNTEAFF
TRBV6-5	TRBD1	.	TRBJ1-2	TGTGCCAGCAGCAGGGGGCGGGGATTTAACTATGGCTACACCTTC	CASSRGRGFNYGYTF
TRBV13	.	.	TRBJ1-2	TGTGCCAGCAGCGTCAAGACAGGAGGACATACTAACTATGGCTACACCTTC	CASSVKTGGHTNYGYTF
TRBV9	TRBD2	.	TRBJ2-5	TGTGCCAGCAGCGTTAAGACTAGCGGGGTTGAGACCCAGTACTTC	CASSVKTSGVETQYF
TRBV6-5	TRBD1	.	TRBJ1-1	TGTGCCAGCATCCACAGGGGGCTGAACACTGAAGCTTTCTTT	CASIHRGLNTEAFF
TRBV7-8	.	.	TRBJ1-2	TGTGCCAGCAGCCCAACGGGCAGGGGAGTTGGCTACACCTTC	CASSPTGRGVGYTF
TRBV27	TRBD1	.	TRBJ2-7	TGTGCCAGCAGTCCCATGGCAGGGGGCGGGTACGAGCAGTACTTC	CASSPMAGGGYEQYF
TRBV2	.	.	TRBJ1-4	TGTGCCAGCAGTGATCCCAGGTACCATGAAAAACTGTTTTTT	CASSDPRYHEKLFF
TRBV6-5	.	.	TRBJ1-2	TGTGCCAGCAGTTACTCCCCGGGGGATTATGGCTACACCTTC	CASSYSPGDYGYTF
TRBV6-6	TRBD1	.	TRBJ1-3	TGTGCCAGCAGTTACTCGAAGGGGGCGCGAGGAAACACCATATATTTT	CASSYSKGARGNTIYF
TRBV7-8	.	.	TRBJ1-1	TGTGCCAGCAGCTTCCGCCGGGGGGTGAACACTGAAGCTTTCTTT	CASSFRRGVNTEAFF
TRBV6-6	.	.	TRBJ2-7	TGTGCCAGCAGTCACACAGGGCCGAGCTCCTACGAGCAGTACTTC	CASSHTGPSSYEQYF
TRBV18	TRBD2	.	TRBJ2-2	TGTGCCAGCTCACCACTAGCGGGAGAGATCACCGGGGAGCTGTTTTTT	CASSPLAGEITGELFF
TRBV2	TRBD2	.	TRBJ2-2	TGTGCCAGCAGTGATGCGGGACTAGCGGGAGGACTAAACACCGGGGAGCTGTTTTTT	CASSDAGLAGGLNTGELFF
TRBV5-6	TRBD1	few	TRBJ1-5	TGTGCCAGCAGCTTGAGGACAGGGAGTCAGCCCCAGCATTTT	CASSLRTGSQPQHF
TRBV30	.	.	TRBJ2-4	TGTGCCTGGAGTGTATACGGGTTATCCAAAAACATTCAGTACTTC	CAWSVYGLSKNIQYF
TRBV2	TRBD1	once	TRBJ2-7	TGTGCCAGCAGTGCGGGACAGGGCCACTACGAGCAGTACTTC	CASSAGQGHYEQYF
TRBV6-6	.	.	TRBJ1-4	TGTGCCAGCAGTCACGGGGGGGCAGGGGAAAAACTGTTTTTT	CASSHGGAGEKLFF
TRBV4-1	.	few	TRBJ1-4	TGCGCCAGCAGCCAAGATCCTGTGGGACTTAATGAAAAACTGTTTTTT	CASSQDPVGLNEKLFF
TRBV6-5	TRBD1	.	TRBJ2-7	TGTGCCAGCAGACAGGACAGGTTCTACGAGCAGTACTTC	CASRQDRFYEQYF
TRBV13	.	.	TRBJ1-5	TGTGCCAGCACAGTGGTCAATCAGCCCCAGCATTTT	CASTVVNQPQHF
TRBV28	TRBD1	.	TRBJ1-1	TGTGCCAGCAGGCCCGGGACAGCTTTTTCTACTGAAGCTTTCTTT	CASRPGTAFSTEAFF
TRBV6-5	TRBD1	.	TRBJ1-5	TGTGCCAGCAGCCATGGACAGGGAGGTCAGCCCCAGCATTTT	CASSHGQGGQPQHF
TRBV5-1	TRBD1	.	TRBJ2-1	TGCGCCAGCACCCTCAGATCGACAGGGTCGGGGAATGAGCAGTTCTTC	CASTLRSTGSGNEQFF
TRBV4-2	.	.	TRBJ1-2	TGTGCCAGCAGCCAAGAAATAAGAGATTTCTATGGCTACACCTTC	CASSQEIRDFYGYTF
TRBV9	.	.	TRBJ2-5	TGTGCCAGCAGCGTAGAAGAGGGAAGGAAAGAGACCCAGTACTTC	CASSVEEGRKETQYF
TRBV19	.	once	TRBJ1-5	TGTGCCAGTACTTTTAATAGCAATCAGCCCCAGCATTTT	CASTFNSNQPQHF
TRBV5-1	TRBD1	.	TRBJ2-7	TGCGCCAGCAGCCCCCGGGACAGGGGCTACGAGCAGTACTTC	CASSPRDRGYEQYF
TRBV5-1	.	few	TRBJ2-1	TGCGCCAGCAGCTTGGAACAGGGATACAATGAGCAGTTCTTC	CASSLEQGYNEQFF
TRBV5-8	TRBD2	.	TRBJ2-7	TGTGCCAGCAGCTTGGCCGCCACTAGCGGGCTTTTCTCCGAGCAGTACTTC	CASSLAATSGLFSEQYF
TRBV6-6	TRBD2	.	TRBJ2-1	TGTGCCAGCAGTTACCTTAGCGGGAGGGCCAGGGATGAGCAGTTCTTC	CASSYLSGRARDEQFF
TRBV27	.	few	TRBJ1-1	TGTGCCAGCAGGCAGGGTTCCACTGAAGCTTTCTTT	CASRQGSTEAFF
TRBV7-9	.	.	TRBJ1-5	TGTGCCAGCAGCTTAGACGGGAATCAGCCCCAGCATTTT	CASSLDGNQPQHF
TRBV2	TRBD1	.	TRBJ1-1	TGTGCCAGCATAAGGGGGCGTGGGGACACTGAAGCTTTCTTT	CASIRGRGDTEAFF
TRBV4-3	.	.	TRBJ2-7	TGCGCCAGCAGCCAAGATTGGGCAGAGAGCTCCTACGAGCAGTACTTC	CASSQDWAESSYEQYF
TRBV5-4	.	.	TRBJ2-5	TGTGCCAGCAGCTTGGTTAATCTGGGAGTCGGTAGAGGGACCCAGTACTTC	CASSLVNLGVGRGTQYF
TRBV7-9	TRBD1	.	TRBJ1-6	TGTGCCAGCAGCCCCAGCGGGCAGGGGGCGAGTTCACCCCTCCACTTT	CASSPSGQGASSPLHF
TRBV9	TRBD2	.	TRBJ2-1	TGTGCCAGCAGCACTAGCGGGGGCTCCTACAATGAGCAGTTCTTC	CASSTSGGSYNEQFF
TRBV4-1	.	.	TRBJ2-1	TGCGCCAGCAGCCTCGTGGGTAGCGACAATGAGCAGTTCTTC	CASSLVGSDNEQFF
TRBV5-4	TRBD1	.	TRBJ1-1	TGTGCCAGCAGCAGACAGGGGAGGTGGAACACTGAAGCTTTCTTT	CASSRQGRWNTEAFF